Below are 26 T cell receptor beta chains sequenced from a single sample in a study of tumor-infiltrating lymphocytes in localized non-small cell lung cancer. Profiled with immunoSEQ multiplex PCR; TCRdb holds only in-frame clones, not every one. The repertoire holds about 16,000 clones, with roughly 72% as singletons. Sequenced sample: lung tumor tissue. The receptors stem from a human donor with non-small cell lung cancer.

The V call is TRBV27, the J call TRBJ1-1; 8 bases map to TRBD1. The CDR3 totals 14 residues. Looked up from germline, CDR1 is MNHEY and CDR2 is SMNVEV (reference sequence). J was trimmed by 0 bases and V by 6 bases; bases with no gene match: 3. Here the CDR3 reads CASRTGQVNTEAFF. The CDR3 region has the DNA TGTGCCAGCAGGACGGGACAGGTGAACACTGAAGCTTTCTTT.

The V gene is TRBV2, the J gene TRBJ1-4; D is undetermined. The CDR3 is 15 amino acids. The germline V gene has CDR1 SNHLY and CDR2 FYNNEI. V lost 10 bases and J lost 0, with 15 bases in between. The CDR3 DNA follows: TGTGCCACGCAAAGGGCGCAGGCAACTAATGAAAAACTGTTTTTT. Protein: CATQRAQATNEKLFF.

Worth noting for this clone: Sequence at one end of the junction differs from germline and may be a read error. The genes are TRBV19 and TRBJ1-1; D gene ambiguous. The CDR3 is 12 residues long. CDR1 and CDR2 (germline): LNHDA, SQIVND (reference sequence). In nucleotides, the CDR3 is TGTGCCACTAGTATGCGGAACACTGAAGCTTTCTTT. Its protein product is CATSMRNTEAFF.

This rearrangement joins TRBV28 to TRBJ1-5; the D is unclear. Germline lookup yields CDR1 MDHEN and CDR2 SYDVKM. There are 14 residues in the CDR3. V lost 6 bases to trimming and J lost 6 bases, with 15 bases between them. CDR3 bases: TGTGCCAGCAGCCCCTCGGGGAGAGGTCAGCCCCAGCATTTT. Encoded protein: CASSPSGRGQPQHF.

The J gene is TRBJ1-1, the V gene TRBV30, with no clear D. The V gene lost 0 bases and the J gene lost 11 bases, with 16 bases spanning the gap. Germline loops: CDR1 GTSNPN, CDR2 SVGIG (reference sequence). The CDR3 covers 13 residues. The CDR3 protein is CAWSVLFDRGAFF. Written as DNA, the CDR3 is TGTGCCTGGAGTGTACTCTTCGATCGCGGGGCTTTCTTT.

This clone was detected only a few times. The V and J genes are TRBV27 and TRBJ2-2; possibly TRBD1 for D (6 bases). The CDR3 loop spans 15 amino acids. Looked up from germline, CDR1 is MNHEY and CDR2 is SMNVEV (reference sequence). Trimming stripped 4 bases from V and 1 base from J, with 10 bases between. The CDR3 protein is CASSYGTLNTGELFF. As DNA, the CDR3 is TGTGCCAGCAGTTACGGGACATTGAACACCGGGGAGCTGTTTTTT.

Written as DNA, the CDR3 is TGCGCCAGCAGCCAAGATCGTGCGGCCTACGAGCAGTACTTC. This encodes CASSQDRAAYEQYF. The V call is TRBV4-1, the J call TRBJ2-7, with D hard to call. Germline values: CDR1 MGHRA, CDR2 YSYEKL. This CDR3 is 14 amino acids long. V lost 0 bases and J lost 2, with 8 bases in between.

This clone was recorded a few times. This chain connects TRBV11-3 to TRBJ2-1, with 12 bases fitting TRBD2. The length of the CDR3 is 15 residues. J gave up 9 bases and V 3 bases, and 6 bases lay outside the gene matches. The germline CDR1 and CDR2 sequences are SGHNT and YENEEA. Here the CDR3 DNA reads TGTGCCAGCAGCTTCCTAGCGGGAGGGCAGGGTGAGCAGTTCTTC. Amino acids: CASSFLAGGQGEQFF.

Comments on this clone: Other DNA sequences of this sample code for an identical CDR3. The rearrangement links TRBV28 to TRBJ1-2; TRBD1 matches 10 bases. Germline CDR1 and CDR2: MDHEN and SYDVKM. The CDR3 totals 13 residues. V gave up 6 bases and J gave up 5 bases; unmatched junction bases: 3. In nucleotides, the CDR3 is TGTGCCAGCAGGCCGGGACAGGGGTATGGCTACACCTTC. This translates into CASRPGQGYGYTF.

The J gene is TRBJ1-6, the V gene TRBV6-5; maybe TRBD1 (6 bases). Germline CDR1 is MNHEY and CDR2 is SVGAGI. The V end was cut by 2 bases, the J end by 7 bases, with 12 bases between. The CDR3 covers 15 residues. Here the CDR3 reads CASSYGLGGNSPLHF. The CDR3 DNA reads TGTGCCAGCAGTTACGGACTCGGGGGCAATTCACCCCTCCACTTT.

V usage is TRBV5-6 and J usage is TRBJ1-2, with no clear D. V gave up 5 bases and J gave up 8 bases, with 13 bases separating them. The CDR3 consists of 12 residues. Germline V gene lookup returns CDR1 SGHDT and CDR2 YYEEEE. The CDR3 region has the DNA TGTGCCAGCAGTTCCGGGCCGGAGGGCTACACCTTC. Its protein product is CASSSGPEGYTF.

The V call is TRBV5-1, the J call TRBJ2-2; 13 bases fit TRBD2. Losses at the gene ends were 4 bases for V and 5 bases for J; bases not matched to a gene: 5. Germline V gene data show CDR1 as SGHRS and CDR2 as YFSETQ. The CDR3 has 16 amino acids. The CDR3: CASSLSTSGRTGELFF. CDR3 coding DNA: TGCGCCAGCAGCCTTTCGACTAGCGGGAGGACCGGGGAGCTGTTTTTT.

This chain links TRBV2 with TRBJ2-3; D is ambiguous. Trimming pared 2 bases from V and 3 bases from J, leaving 15 bases between. The germline CDR1 and CDR2 sequences are SNHLY and FYNNEI. The CDR3 is 16 residues long. CDR3 DNA: TGTGCCAGCAGTGAAAAGGGTACCCGCATTACAGATACGCAGTATTTT. Protein sequence: CASSEKGTRITDTQYF.

The V call is TRBV9, the J call TRBJ1-1, with D hard to call. Trimming took 0 bases from V and 4 from J, leaving 10 bases between them. Per germline, CDR1 SGDLS and CDR2 YYNGEE. CDR3 length: 14 residues. CDR3 protein: CASSVGLGTTEAFF. CDR3 DNA: TGTGCCAGCAGCGTAGGTTTAGGAACCACTGAAGCTTTCTTT.

This clone was counted a few times. The same CDR3 is also encoded by other DNA sequences in this sample. CDR3: CASSPSRGGYEQYF. The CDR3 region has the DNA TGTGCCAGCAGTCCGAGCCGGGGTGGGTACGAGCAGTACTTC. The chain couples TRBV28 to TRBJ2-7, with a possible D match to TRBD2 (5 bases). V was cut by 5 bases and J by 4 bases, with 15 bases left in between. Germline lookup yields CDR1 MDHEN and CDR2 SYDVKM. The CDR3 has 14 residues.

The CDR3 nucleotides read TGTGCCAGCAATCGGGACAGGGGCTCCTACGAGCAGTACTTC. This encodes CASNRDRGSYEQYF. V gene TRBV19 combines with J gene TRBJ2-7; 10 positions agree with TRBD1. Trimming removed 9 bases from V and 0 bases from J; junction bases left unmatched: 5. Germline CDR1 LNHDA, CDR2 SQIVND (reference sequence). CDR3 length: 14 residues. Full variable domain (outside the CDR3, taken from reference TRBV19 and TRBJ2-7): DGGITQSPKYLFRKEGQNVTLSCEQNLNHDAMYWYRQDPGQGLRLIYYSQIVNDFQKGDIAEGYSVSREKKESFPLTVTSAQKNPTAFYLCASNRDRGSYEQYFGPGTRLTVT.

This clone was counted only a few times. The V gene is TRBV27, the J gene TRBJ2-1; TRBD2 matches 13 bases. From germline, CDR1 is MNHEY and CDR2 SMNVEV (reference sequence). The CDR3 is 17 residues long. The trim removed 3 bases at V and 2 bases at J, leaving 4 bases unmatched. The CDR3 is CASSFRTSGGTYNEQFF. DNA of the CDR3: TGTGCCAGCAGTTTTAGGACTAGCGGGGGAACCTACAATGAGCAGTTCTTC.

Of note for this clone: The junction differs from germline at one of its ends, possibly a read error. V usage is TRBV12-5 and J usage is TRBJ2-7; D is ambiguous. The CDR3 extends over 9 amino acids. CDR1 and CDR2 (germline): LGHNT, FRNRAP. The CDR3: CASGRTLKF. CDR3 sequence (DNA): TGTGCTAGTGGAAGGACGCTTAAGTTC.

V gene TRBV12-2 combines with J gene TRBJ1-2; the table assigns TRBD1, which was not confirmed against the DNA. TRBV12-2 is labeled a pseudogene. The CDR3 runs to 14 residues. CDR3 region: CASRLARDRGLGTF. As DNA, the CDR3 is TGTGCAAGTCGCTTAGCGAGGGACAGGGGATTGGGCACCTTC.

This chain links TRBV28 with TRBJ2-7; 8 nucleotides align to TRBD1. Germline V lookup: CDR1 MDHEN, CDR2 SYDVKM. This CDR3 region has 15 residues. With V trimmed by 1 base and J by 3 bases, 5 bases remained unmatched. CDR3 residues: CASSLSRQGRYEQYF. Here the CDR3 DNA reads TGTGCCAGCAGTTTATCTCGACAGGGGCGCTACGAGCAGTACTTC.

The rearrangement links TRBV19 to TRBJ1-3; weak D call: TRBD1 (5 bases). Germline assignment: CDR1 LNHDA and CDR2 SQIVND (reference sequence). V dropped 5 bases and J dropped 4 bases, with 15 bases sitting between them. This CDR3 contains 15 residues. CDR3 region: CASSLVARTGNTIYF. In nucleotides, the CDR3 is TGTGCCAGTAGTCTCGTTGCCAGGACAGGAAACACCATATATTTT.

The rearrangement uses TRBV6-5 and TRBJ2-7, with D maybe TRBD1 (5 bases). V was shortened by 4 bases and J by 3 bases, with 10 bases between the two germline ends. Germline V gene data show CDR1 as MNHEY and CDR2 as SVGAGI. The CDR3 contains 13 residues. The CDR3 protein is CASSWKGYYEQYF. DNA for the CDR3: TGTGCCAGCAGTTGGAAGGGGTACTACGAGCAGTACTTC.

This sequence joins TRBV21-1 and TRBJ1-6. TRBV21-1 counts as a pseudogene. The CDR3 consists of 17 residues. The CDR3 reads CASSFLGRVVKESPLHF. CDR3 sequence (DNA): TGTGCCAGCAGCTTTCTTGGACGGGTAGTAAAAGAGTCACCCCTCCACTTT.

This clone was seen more than once but under ten times. The J gene is TRBJ2-2, the V gene TRBV7-2; no reliable D call. Germline V CDR1 and CDR2: SGHTA, FQGNSA. This CDR3 has 12 amino acids. Trimming left V 3 bases short and J 5 bases short, with 4 bases between. CDR3 region: CASSFRTGELFF. The CDR3 region has the DNA TGTGCCAGCAGCTTCAGAACCGGGGAGCTGTTTTTT.

This clone appeared a few times. This rearrangement joins TRBV4-3 to TRBJ2-5; possibly TRBD1 or TRBD2 for D (6 bases each). Per the germline V gene, CDR1 is LGHNA and CDR2 is YSLEER. The germline V and J ends were trimmed by 4 bases and 4 bases, with 19 bases remaining between them. The CDR3 runs to 16 residues. CDR3 amino acids: CASSPGAGITTETQYF. The CDR3 DNA follows: TGCGCCAGCAGCCCGGGGGCGGGCATTACCACAGAGACCCAGTACTTC.

The chain recombines TRBV15 with TRBJ1-3, with D perhaps matching TRBD1 (5 bases). V shed 6 bases and J shed 0 bases, with 9 bases lying between them. Germline V CDR1 and CDR2: LNHNV, YYDKDF (reference sequence). The CDR3 runs to 14 residues. In nucleotides, the CDR3 is TGTGCCACCAGAGACAGCTACTCTGGAAACACCATATATTTT. The encoded protein is CATRDSYSGNTIYF. The full variable domain, completed using reference TRBV15 and TRBJ1-3, is DAMVIQNPRYQVTQFGKPVTLSCSQTLNHNVMYWYQQKSSQAPKLLFHYYDKDFNNEADTPDNFQSRRPNTSFCFLDIRSPGLGDTAMYLCATRDSYSGNTIYFGEGSWLTVV.